A single sample gave rise to the 20 T cell receptor beta chains below, sequenced in a study of cytomegalovirus exposure and HLA in healthy donors. Method: immunoSEQ multiplex PCR; TCRdb's copy keeps in-frame clones and lacks some. Found here are some 83,000 clones, approximately 95% of them singletons; the top ten hold approximately 3.4%. The sequenced material came from PBMCs. The receptors here all came from a woman aged 18-29 years in good health and CMV-seropositive.

This chain links TRBV21-1 with TRBJ1-2; the D call in the table, TRBD1, was not verified against the DNA. TRBV21-1 is a pseudogene. The CDR3 is 17 residues long. The CDR3 sequence is CASSRTGTGGVLYGYTF. The CDR3 region has the DNA TGTGCCAGCAGCAGAACAGGGACAGGGGGGGTGTTGTATGGCTACACCTTC.

The V and J genes are TRBV6-5 and TRBJ1-1; perhaps TRBD1 as D (5 bases). The CDR3 has 15 residues. V was trimmed by 0 bases and J by 5 bases, leaving 13 bases between them. From germline, CDR1 is MNHEY and CDR2 SVGAGI. The CDR3 DNA follows: TGTGCCAGCAGTTACTCAACGGGGGGAACAACTGAAGCTTTCTTT. This sequence encodes CASSYSTGGTTEAFF.

The V call is TRBV10-3, the J call TRBJ1-5, with 9 nucleotides matching TRBD1. There are 17 residues in the CDR3. Germline V gene data show CDR1 as ENHRY and CDR2 as SYGVKD. Germline trimming cut 5 bases from V and 3 bases from J; bases unmatched to any gene: 11. CDR3 bases: TGTGCCATCAGTTCCCAACCGGGACAGGGTAACAATCAGCCCCAGCATTTT. This translates into CAISSQPGQGNNQPQHF.

The CDR3 nucleotides read TGTGCCAGTAGTATGAGGGGGCTGGACGAGCAGTACTTC. It specifies CASSMRGLDEQYF. The rearrangement uses TRBV19 and TRBJ2-7; TRBD1 matches at 7 bases. Germline V gives CDR1 LNHDA, CDR2 SQIVND (reference sequence). This CDR3 has 13 amino acids. V gave up 3 bases and J gave up 5 bases; unmatched junction bases: 4.

The chain couples TRBV6-6 to TRBJ2-3; a weak D match, TRBD2 (6 bases). The V gene's germline CDR1 is MNHNY and CDR2 SVGAGI (reference sequence). The CDR3 sequence is 14 residues long. V lost 6 bases to trimming and J lost 6 bases, with 16 bases between them. The CDR3 reads CASRIRDSGDTQYF. Written as DNA, the CDR3 is TGTGCCAGCAGGATACGGGACTCAGGGGATACGCAGTATTTT.

The chain recombines TRBV7-9 with TRBJ2-3; TRBD2 matches at 8 bases. The length of the CDR3 is 15 residues. Per the germline V gene, CDR1 is SEHNR and CDR2 is FQNEAQ (reference sequence). The trim removed 3 bases at V and 3 bases at J, leaving 5 bases unmatched. CDR3 DNA sequence: TGTGCCAGCAGCTTGGGAAGCGGGAGAACAGATACGCAGTATTTT. It translates to CASSLGSGRTDTQYF. Using reference TRBV7-9 and TRBJ2-3 for the parts outside the CDR3, the full variable domain is DTGVSQNPRHKITKRGQNVTFRCDPISEHNRLYWYRQTLGQGPEFLTYFQNEAQLEKSRLLSDRFSAERPKGSFSTLEIQRTEQGDSAMYLCASSLGSGRTDTQYFGPGTRLTVL.

This chain uses TRBV4-3 with TRBJ1-2, with D uncertain. CDR1 is LGHNA and CDR2 is YSLEER in the germline V gene. With 2 bases removed from V and 0 bases from J, the gap between germline ends came to 13 bases. The CDR3 is 16 amino acids. Here the CDR3 reads CASSQSRGVTNYGYTF. The DNA of the CDR3 is TGCGCCAGCAGCCAATCCCGGGGAGTGACTAACTATGGCTACACCTTC.

J is TRBJ1-1 and V is TRBV27; D remains unclear. The CDR3 is 13 residues long. The germline V and J ends were trimmed by 0 bases and 8 bases, with 10 bases remaining between them. CDR1 MNHEY and CDR2 SMNVEV come from the germline V gene (reference sequence). The DNA for the CDR3 is TGTGCCAGCAGTTTATCGTTATCTAACGAAGCTTTCTTT. Amino acids: CASSLSLSNEAFF.

The chain recombines TRBV7-8 with TRBJ2-1; D is uncertain. The V gene's germline CDR1 is SGHVS and CDR2 FQNEAQ. Trimming stripped 3 bases from V and 8 bases from J, with 11 bases between. The CDR3 loop spans 13 amino acids. The CDR3 DNA sequence: TGTGCCAGCAGCTTGCTAGTAACGGATGAGCAGTTCTTC. Its protein is CASSLLVTDEQFF.

The chain couples TRBV2 to TRBJ1-2; unclear D gene. Trimming took off 1 base at V and 5 bases at J, with 8 bases between the two ends. There are 13 residues in the CDR3. Germline V gene data show CDR1 as SNHLY and CDR2 as FYNNEI. Here the CDR3 reads CASSEGSPYGYTF. The CDR3 bases are TGTGCCAGCAGTGAAGGCAGTCCTTATGGCTACACCTTC.

This CDR3 reads CATSRDSTGGLDTQYF. For the CDR3, the DNA is TGTGCCACCAGCAGAGATTCGACGGGGGGGCTGGATACGCAGTATTTT. The V gene is TRBV15, the J gene TRBJ2-3; 8 bases fit TRBD2. The CDR3 has 16 residues. Germline CDR1 is LNHNV and CDR2 is YYDKDF (reference sequence). V gave up 0 bases and J gave up 6 bases; unmatched junction bases: 8. Supplemented by reference TRBV15 and TRBJ2-3, the full variable domain reads DAMVIQNPRYQVTQFGKPVTLSCSQTLNHNVMYWYQQKSSQAPKLLFHYYDKDFNNEADTPDNFQSRRPNTSFCFLDIRSPGLGDTAMYLCATSRDSTGGLDTQYFGPGTRLTVL.

The table lists this clone with a count of one. J is TRBJ2-7 and V is TRBV5-1; 11 bases agree with TRBD2. This CDR3 spans 18 amino acids. Per the germline V gene, CDR1 is SGHRS and CDR2 is YFSETQ. The ends lost 3 bases at V and 5 bases at J; junction bases unmatched: 16. The CDR3 DNA sequence: TGCGCCAGCAGCTGGGGGGGGCTAGCGGGAGGCTCCTCGGACGAGCAGTACTTC. Its translation is CASSWGGLAGGSSDEQYF. The full variable domain, in which reference TRBV5-1 and TRBJ2-7 provide the parts outside the CDR3, is KAGVTQTPRYLIKTRGQQVTLSCSPISGHRSVSWYQQTPGQGLQFLFEYFSETQRNKGNFPGRFSGRQFSNSRSEMNVSTLELGDSALYLCASSWGGLAGGSSDEQYFGPGTRLTVT.

Concerning this clone: Other DNA sequences in this specimen translate into the identical CDR3. The chain has TRBV18 and TRBJ2-7, with TRBD1 matching 8 bases. The CDR3 loop spans 14 amino acids. V lost 3 bases and J lost 2; bases outside the gene matches: 3. Germline V gene sequence: CDR1 KGHSH, CDR2 LQKENI. The CDR3 DNA sequence: TGTGCCAGCTCACCCCCGACAGGGGCCTACGAGCAGTACTTC. Protein product: CASSPPTGAYEQYF.

This clone appeared a few times. V and J are TRBV29-1 and TRBJ2-7; 7 positions agree with TRBD2. CDR1 is SQVTM, CDR2 ANQGSEA, per germline. The CDR3 spans 13 residues. The V and J ends lost 0 bases and 2 bases, in that order; junction bases with no gene match: 1. CDR3 region: CSVEEREPYEQYF. CDR3 nucleotides: TGCAGCGTTGAAGAGCGGGAGCCCTACGAGCAGTACTTC.

This chain uses TRBV5-4 with TRBJ2-1; D perhaps matches TRBD2 (6 bases). The germline gives CDR1 SGHNT, CDR2 YYREEE (reference sequence). V dropped 0 bases and J dropped 10 bases, with 11 bases sitting between them. This CDR3 contains 13 residues. CDR3 sequence reads: CASSLGGLAEQFF. The CDR3 region has the DNA TGTGCCAGCAGCTTGGGTGGTCTAGCGGAGCAGTTCTTC.

V gene TRBV4-1 combines with J gene TRBJ2-5; 7 nucleotides align to TRBD2. This CDR3 has 16 residues. Per the germline V gene, CDR1 is MGHRA and CDR2 is YSYEKL. Trimming removed 1 base from V and 4 bases from J; junction bases left unmatched: 9. The CDR3 DNA sequence: TGCGCCAGCAGCCAAGTTGAGTCAGGGAGGGGAGAGACCCAGTACTTC. Its translation: CASSQVESGRGETQYF.

The V gene is TRBV2, the J gene TRBJ1-5, with a possible D match to TRBD1 (5 bases). Trimming stripped 5 bases from V and 1 base from J, with 12 bases between. The CDR3 sequence is 15 residues long. Germline V gives CDR1 SNHLY, CDR2 FYNNEI. In DNA form, the CDR3 reads TGTGCCAGCAGTCGGGGGGGACGGAGCAATCAGCCCCAGCATTTT. This gives the protein CASSRGGRSNQPQHF.

The rearrangement links TRBV7-3 to TRBJ2-3; D call uncertain. Trimming shortened V by 5 bases and J by 8 bases, and 11 bases separated the two germline ends. This CDR3 has 12 residues. Germline loops: CDR1 SGHTA, CDR2 FQGTGA. The CDR3 sequence is CASSDGQATQYF. As DNA, the CDR3 is TGTGCCAGCAGCGATGGGCAGGCTACGCAGTATTTT.

The genes are TRBV27 and TRBJ2-1; 8 bases fit TRBD1. CDR1 is MNHEY, CDR2 SMNVEV, per germline (reference sequence). This CDR3 spans 16 amino acids. V was clipped by 2 bases and J by 2 bases; unmatched bases: 5. The CDR3: CASSLRTGLPYNEQFF. CDR3 nucleotide sequence: TGTGCCAGCAGTTTACGGACAGGGCTCCCCTACAATGAGCAGTTCTTC.

This chain uses TRBV15 with TRBJ2-3, with TRBD2 identical over 9 bases. The V segment lost 1 base and the J segment 3 bases; nucleotides outside the gene matches: 8. There are 17 residues in the CDR3. Germline V gene lookup returns CDR1 LNHNV and CDR2 YYDKDF (reference sequence). CDR3 protein: CATSRALAGEGTDTQYF. CDR3 DNA: TGTGCCACCAGCAGAGCCTTAGCGGGAGAAGGTACAGATACGCAGTATTTT. The full variable domain, its missing parts supplied by reference TRBV15 and TRBJ2-3, is DAMVIQNPRYQVTQFGKPVTLSCSQTLNHNVMYWYQQKSSQAPKLLFHYYDKDFNNEADTPDNFQSRRPNTSFCFLDIRSPGLGDTAMYLCATSRALAGEGTDTQYFGPGTRLTVL.